Below are 19 T cell receptor beta chains sequenced from a single sample in a study of response to subunit inactivated influenza vaccine. MiXCR, run by TCRdb on the RT-PCR reads, gives a single entry per CDR3 protein. In the table there are around 160,000 distinct CDR3 sequences, about 11% of which are singletons. The sample here was non-naive T cells sorted from PBMCs, taken roughly 46 days after vaccination. Receptors originate from a man aged 45-65 years who received an inactivated influenza vaccine.

This clonotype was seen a few times. The CDR3 protein is CASSARGRHEKLFF. CDR3 coding DNA: TGTGCCAGCAGTGCTAGGGGGCGTCATGAAAAACTGTTTTTT. The chain uses TRBV6-1 and TRBJ1-4, with 7 bases matching TRBD1. Germline V gene sequence: CDR1 MNHNS, CDR2 SASEGT. With 4 bases clipped from V and 6 bases from J, the junction kept 5 bases outside the gene matches. The CDR3 runs to 14 residues.

The chain combines TRBV6-2 or TRBV6-3 with TRBJ1-2; D is possibly TRBD1 (5 bases). The CDR3 is made up of 13 amino acids. Germline assignment: CDR1 MNHEY and CDR2 SVGEGT. With 2 bases removed from V and 4 bases from J, the gap between germline ends came to 8 bases. CDR3 nucleotide sequence: TGTGCCAGCAGTTACGACGGGACCTATGGCTACACCTTC. Translated: CASSYDGTYGYTF.

J is TRBJ1-5 and V is TRBV6-1; tentatively, D is TRBD1 (6 bases). The CDR3 has 16 amino acids. V gave up 8 bases and J gave up 2 bases, with 19 bases separating them. CDR1 is MNHNS and CDR2 is SASEGT in the germline V gene. Written as DNA, the CDR3 is TGTGCCAGCTCAAGGGGTGCCCCAGGGGGCAATCAGCCCCAGCATTTT. Protein product: CASSRGAPGGNQPQHF.

This clonotype appeared many times. This rearrangement joins TRBV11-2 to TRBJ2-3; D is tentatively TRBD1 or TRBD2 (5 bases each). The V and J ends lost 1 base and 1 base respectively, with 24 bases between them. Germline V gene data show CDR1 as SGHAT and CDR2 as FQNNGV. The CDR3 has 20 amino acids. CDR3 protein: CASSLGDLGEFVVGTDTQYF. CDR3 DNA sequence: TGTGCCAGCAGCTTAGGGGACCTAGGGGAATTCGTAGTTGGCACAGATACGCAGTATTTT.

This clonotype has at least ten counts. The chain has TRBV28 and TRBJ2-3; D tentatively reads TRBD1 or TRBD2 (6 bases each). The length of the CDR3 is 18 residues. Germline CDR1 MDHEN, CDR2 SYDVKM. Between the trimmed V and J ends, which lost 5 bases and 1 base, there was a span of 22 bases. This chain's CDR3 is CASSGPGGTLLGTDTQYF. Written as DNA, the CDR3 is TGTGCCAGCAGTGGGCCCGGAGGGACACTGTTGGGCACAGATACGCAGTATTTT.

A few counts support this clonotype. The CDR3 nucleotides read TGTGCCAGCAGTTTTGCCGGGTTCGACGAGCAGTACTTC. This encodes CASSFAGFDEQYF. The gene calls are TRBV27 and TRBJ2-7, with D unresolved. The CDR3 totals 13 residues. Germline lookup yields CDR1 MNHEY and CDR2 SMNVEV (reference sequence). The V gene lost 3 bases and the J gene lost 5 bases, with 11 bases spanning the gap.

This clonotype was found a few times. The chain uses TRBV12-3 or TRBV12-4 and TRBJ2-1; D is ambiguous. Trimming cost V 10 bases and J 6 bases, with 19 bases left between them. The CDR3 is 14 residues long. The CDR3 region has the DNA TGTGCCACCCGACCCGAATTCGACACCAATGAGCAGTTCTTC. This translates into CATRPEFDTNEQFF.

The table lists this clonotype with a few counts. The rearrangement uses TRBV5-5 and TRBJ1-2; 7 bases align to TRBD1. With V trimmed by 4 bases and J by 5 bases, 11 bases remained unmatched. The CDR3 covers 15 residues. Germline values: CDR1 SGHKS, CDR2 YYEKEE (reference sequence). The CDR3 nucleotides read TGTGCCAGCAGCCCAAGGACAGGAATACCTTATGGCTACACCTTC. Translated: CASSPRTGIPYGYTF.

The rearrangement joins TRBV5-6 to TRBJ2-7; 12 bases are shared with TRBD2. This CDR3 is built from 18 residues. Germline values: CDR1 SGHDT, CDR2 YYEEEE. V was pared by 4 bases and J by 2 bases, with 13 bases of the junction left unmatched. For the CDR3, the DNA is TGTGCCAGCAGCCGCCTAGCGGGAGGGGGGGGCCGGACCTACGAGCAGTACTTC. It specifies CASSRLAGGGGRTYEQYF.

Many counts were recorded for this clonotype. The rearrangement joins TRBV20-1 to TRBJ2-7; perhaps D is TRBD1 or TRBD2 (6 bases each). The V gene's germline CDR1 is DFQATT and CDR2 SNEGSKA (reference sequence). V lost 5 bases to trimming and J lost 2 bases, with 16 bases between them. The CDR3 covers 14 residues. The CDR3 sequence: CSAPRRGQTYEQYF. Written as DNA, the CDR3 is TGCAGTGCTCCGCGACGGGGGCAAACCTACGAGCAGTACTTC.

The chain combines TRBV10-3 with TRBJ2-7, with TRBD2 matching 8 bases. The trim removed 7 bases at V and 1 base at J, leaving 9 bases unmatched. Germline loops: CDR1 ENHRY, CDR2 SYGVKD. This CDR3 has 15 residues. CDR3 nucleotides: TGTGCCATCAACGCCGGGACTAGGCCTTCCTACGAGCAGTACTTC. Translating gives CAINAGTRPSYEQYF.

In this sample, this clonotype turned up many times. The chain recombines TRBV4-3 with TRBJ1-2; weak D call: TRBD1 (5 bases). The CDR3 sequence is 15 residues long. Germline values: CDR1 LGHNA, CDR2 YSLEER. The germline V and J ends were trimmed by 0 bases and 4 bases, with 12 bases remaining between them. The CDR3 nucleotides read TGCGCCAGCAGCCAAGAACAGGCGTTCGGCTATGGCTACACCTTC. Translated, it gives CASSQEQAFGYGYTF.

The rearrangement uses TRBV20-1 and TRBJ2-1; 11 nucleotides match TRBD2. V lost 1 base to trimming and J lost 5 bases; unmatched junction nucleotides: 13. Germline-derived CDR1 and CDR2 are DFQATT and SNEGSKA (reference sequence). CDR3 length: 18 residues. The CDR3 DNA reads TGCAGTGCTAGAGTCACTAGCGGGAGTTCTCAGGGTAACAATGAGCAGTTCTTC. It is translated as CSARVTSGSSQGNNEQFF.

The sample holds many counts of this clonotype. The chain joins TRBV3-1 to TRBJ2-7; D possibly corresponds to TRBD1 (6 bases). The V gene's germline CDR1 is LGHDT and CDR2 YNNKEL (reference sequence). V was cut by 1 base and J by 5 bases, with 12 bases left in between. The CDR3 spans 14 residues. CDR3 DNA: TGTGCCAGCAGCCAAGGGACAGTAAGGGACGAGCAGTACTTC. Its translation: CASSQGTVRDEQYF.

The table lists this clonotype with a few counts. For the CDR3, the DNA is TGTGCCAGCAGTTCCCTTCCCGGGGAGGGCACAGATACGCAGTATTTT. Its translation: CASSSLPGEGTDTQYF. V is TRBV12-3 or TRBV12-4 and J is TRBJ2-3; maybe TRBD2 (6 bases). The CDR3 is made up of 16 amino acids. Trimming removed 4 bases from V and 1 base from J, with 15 bases in between.

The gene calls are TRBV6-2 or TRBV6-3 and TRBJ2-3; 7 nucleotides align to TRBD2. Germline V lookup: CDR1 MNHEY, CDR2 SVGEGT. The CDR3 is 15 residues long. The trim removed 6 bases at V and 6 bases at J, leaving 12 bases unmatched. The CDR3 coding sequence is TGTGCCAGCAGCTTACACACTCCGGGGGGTGATACGCAGTATTTT. The encoded protein is CASSLHTPGGDTQYF.

This clonotype was detected only a few times. V usage is TRBV7-3 and J usage is TRBJ2-1; D ambiguous. Germline V gene sequence: CDR1 SGHTA, CDR2 FQGTGA. V was shortened by 2 bases and J by 0 bases, with 8 bases between the two germline ends. This CDR3 comprises 15 residues. CDR3 nucleotides: TGTGCCAGCAGCTTATACGCCAGCTCCTACAATGAGCAGTTCTTC. The encoded protein is CASSLYASSYNEQFF.

The chain uses TRBV13 and TRBJ2-3; no firm D call. The CDR3 runs to 12 residues. Germline V CDR1 and CDR2: PRHDT, FYEKMQ (reference sequence). Trimming took off 6 bases at V and 7 bases at J, with 11 bases between the two ends. CDR3 residues: CASSQGGYTQYF. DNA of the CDR3: TGTGCCAGCAGTCAAGGCGGCTATACGCAGTATTTT.

J is TRBJ1-2 and V is TRBV7-9; 7 positions match TRBD1. The CDR3 runs to 13 residues. Germline CDR1 SEHNR, CDR2 FQNEAQ (reference sequence). Losses at the gene ends were 5 bases for V and 6 bases for J; bases not matched to a gene: 6. The CDR3 spells CASSPQTGNGYTF. The CDR3 DNA sequence: TGTGCCAGCAGCCCGCAGACAGGGAATGGCTACACCTTC.